The source of this T cell receptor beta chain is a study of spatial heterogeneity in lung cancer. The time point is: sample taken at primary tumor resection. The input material, whole RNA from tumor, nontumor lung or frozen PBMC, was sequenced unsorted. TCRdb independently ran MiXCR on the 5' RACE reads; one entry per CDR3 protein. The table includes 950 to 1,200 distinct CDR3 sequences, 6.5% detected once. Judged by abundance, this clonotype is large. Little can be read into the size of this beta chain, an off-target read in a library designed for alpha chains. Sequencing was performed on normal lung tissue next to the tumor, taken at surgery. This TCR came from a male donor with early-stage non-small cell lung cancer.

As DNA, the CDR3 is TGTGCCAGCAGCGAACTAGCGGGAGGCGTAGATACGCAGTATTTT. Translating it yields CASSELAGGVDTQYF. This chain joins TRBV9 and TRBJ2-3; TRBD2 aligns across 12 bases. Germline V gives CDR1 SGDLS, CDR2 YYNGEE. The V segment lost 3 bases and the J segment 5 bases; nucleotides outside the gene matches: 4. The CDR3 consists of 15 residues.